Each of the 30 T cell receptor beta chains below was sequenced from the same sample in a study of blood T cell repertoires in COVID-19. Clones were read by immunoSEQ multiplex PCR, and TCRdb kept only the in-frame ones, dropping some. The sample has approximately 400,000 clones, about 89% seen once. The sample was peripheral blood. These receptors were obtained from a man in his forties with acute or convalescent COVID-19.

The chain recombines TRBV5-1 with TRBJ1-2; 8 bases agree with TRBD1. CDR3 length equals 14 residues. Trimming at V came to 0 bases and at J to 8 bases, leaving 6 bases not matched to a gene. The germline CDR1 and CDR2 sequences are SGHRS and YFSETQ. The DNA of the CDR3 is TGCGCCAGCAGCTTGGAGGGCAGGGGGCGAGGCTACACCTTC. This encodes CASSLEGRGRGYTF.

The rearrangement uses TRBV13 and TRBJ1-2; 9 nucleotides align to TRBD1. CDR3 length: 15 residues. Germline CDR1 reads PRHDT; CDR2 reads FYEKMQ (reference sequence). J lost 3 bases, V lost 5 bases, and 7 bases had no gene match. CDR3 bases: TGTGCCAGCAGCCAAAGGGACAGGGTGTACTATGGCTACACCTTC. Translation gives CASSQRDRVYYGYTF.

The rearrangement links TRBV30 to TRBJ2-7; a possible D gene is TRBD2 (5 bases). V was pared by 3 bases and J by 3 bases, with 9 bases between. Germline V gene data show CDR1 as GTSNPN and CDR2 as SVGIG (reference sequence). The CDR3 is 12 amino acids. CDR3 in DNA: TGTGCCTGGAGCCCCGGGGACTACGAGCAGTACTTC. Its translation: CAWSPGDYEQYF.

This clone was found a few times. DNA for the CDR3: TGTGCCAGCAGCCAAGTGGGCAGGTCAACTGAAGCTTTCTTT. As protein: CASSQVGRSTEAFF. The chain combines TRBV14 with TRBJ1-1; no firm D call. The V gene's germline CDR1 is SGHDN and CDR2 FVKESK. V was trimmed by 1 base and J by 5 bases, leaving 11 bases between them. The CDR3 spans 14 residues.

This clone has only a few counts. The chain recombines TRBV18 with TRBJ2-7, with TRBD1 matching over 8 bases. In germline, CDR1 is KGHSH, CDR2 LQKENI. This CDR3 has 15 amino acids. The ends lost 2 bases at V and 2 bases at J; junction bases unmatched: 5. Here the CDR3 reads CASSPVGQGTYEQYF. In DNA form, the CDR3 reads TGTGCCAGCTCACCAGTTGGACAGGGTACCTACGAGCAGTACTTC.

This chain joins TRBV6-2 or TRBV6-3 and TRBJ2-1; unclear D gene. Trimming removed 0 bases at V and 7 bases at J, with 10 bases between. The CDR3 totals 14 residues. Germline V lookup: CDR1 MNHEY, CDR2 SVGEGT. The CDR3 region has the DNA TGTGCCAGCAGTTACTCGGCCGACATGAATGAGCAGTTCTTC. Its translation: CASSYSADMNEQFF.

V usage is TRBV27 and J usage is TRBJ2-5, with 7 bases matching TRBD1. The CDR3 runs 13 residues. In germline, CDR1 is MNHEY, CDR2 SMNVEV (reference sequence). With V trimmed by 7 bases and J by 4 bases, 6 bases remained unmatched. The CDR3 loop is CASNPDRVETQYF. The CDR3 bases are TGTGCCAGCAACCCCGACAGGGTAGAGACCCAGTACTTC.

This chain joins TRBV2 and TRBJ2-1, with D possibly TRBD1 on 6 matching bases. CDR3 length equals 15 residues. Trimming left V 3 bases short and J 2 bases short, with 11 bases between. Germline V lookup: CDR1 SNHLY, CDR2 FYNNEI. CDR3 bases: TGTGCCAGCAGTGAGCCGGGACAACCCTACAATGAGCAGTTCTTC. Encoded protein: CASSEPGQPYNEQFF.

The chain joins TRBV6-5 to TRBJ2-2; D is uncertain. CDR3 length equals 11 residues. CDR1 is MNHEY and CDR2 is SVGAGI in the germline V gene. V lost 4 bases and J lost 6, with 3 bases in between. CDR3 sequence (DNA): TGTGCCAGCAGTTTCTCCGGGGAGCTGTTTTTT. Encoded protein: CASSFSGELFF.

This chain links TRBV7-3 with TRBJ1-6; D possibly corresponds to TRBD1 (6 bases). Germline V gene lookup returns CDR1 SGHTA and CDR2 FQGTGA. The length of the CDR3 is 13 residues. The germline V and J ends were trimmed by 5 bases and 9 bases, with 11 bases remaining between them. CDR3 DNA: TGTGCCAGCAGCGAAATACAGGGTTCACCCCTCCACTTT. This sequence encodes CASSEIQGSPLHF.

The chain links TRBV7-9 to TRBJ2-5; perhaps TRBD2 as D (5 bases). V was trimmed by 5 bases and J by 2 bases, leaving 18 bases between them. Germline V gives CDR1 SEHNR, CDR2 FQNEAQ (reference sequence). The CDR3 length is 16 residues. CDR3 DNA: TGTGCCAGCAGCCCCGCTCCGGGGAGTAGTCAAGAGACCCAGTACTTC. Amino acid sequence: CASSPAPGSSQETQYF. The full variable domain, in which reference TRBV7-9 and TRBJ2-5 provide the parts outside the CDR3, is DTGVSQNPRHKITKRGQNVTFRCDPISEHNRLYWYRQTLGQGPEFLTYFQNEAQLEKSRLLSDRFSAERPKGSFSTLEIQRTEQGDSAMYLCASSPAPGSSQETQYFGPGTRLLVL.

Here the CDR3 reads CASSPPGTTSGANVLTF. As DNA, the CDR3 is TGTGCCAGCAGTCCTCCCGGGACAACTTCTGGGGCCAACGTCCTGACTTTC. The gene calls are TRBV27 and TRBJ2-6; a weak D match, TRBD1 (6 bases). The V gene lost 5 bases and the J gene lost 1 base, with 15 bases spanning the gap. Per the germline V gene, CDR1 is MNHEY and CDR2 is SMNVEV (reference sequence). The CDR3 runs to 17 residues.

The chain combines TRBV2 with TRBJ1-1; 7 bases match TRBD1. Per germline, CDR1 SNHLY and CDR2 FYNNEI. The CDR3 length is 16 residues. V lost 3 bases, J lost 0 bases, and 7 bases stayed unmatched. DNA for the CDR3: TGTGCCAGCAGTGATTCGACAGGGATCATGAACACTGAAGCTTTCTTT. Its translation is CASSDSTGIMNTEAFF.

This clone was seen a few times. CDR3: CASIPGQGRTTEAFF. The DNA for the CDR3 is TGTGCCAGCATTCCGGGACAAGGTCGGACCACTGAAGCTTTCTTT. V is TRBV2 and J is TRBJ1-1, with a weak D call TRBD1 (6 bases). V was pared by 7 bases and J by 4 bases, with 19 bases between. This CDR3 has 15 residues. Per germline, CDR1 SNHLY and CDR2 FYNNEI.

The rearrangement links TRBV30 to TRBJ1-3, with a weak D call TRBD1 (5 bases). V lost 2 bases and J lost 0, with 11 bases in between. Per germline, CDR1 GTSNPN and CDR2 SVGIG (reference sequence). CDR3 length: 15 amino acids. This CDR3 is CAWSTDSLSGNTIYF. Here the CDR3 DNA reads TGTGCCTGGAGTACCGACAGCCTCTCTGGAAACACCATATATTTT.

This chain connects TRBV7-3 to TRBJ2-3; 8 nucleotides align to TRBD2. The germline V gene encodes CDR1 SGHTA and CDR2 FQGTGA. With 4 bases clipped from V and 0 bases from J, the junction kept 6 bases outside the gene matches. The CDR3 is 16 residues long. The chain's CDR3 is CASSSTAGASTDTQYF. The CDR3 region has the DNA TGTGCCAGCAGCTCGACAGCGGGGGCCAGCACAGATACGCAGTATTTT.

The rearrangement uses TRBV18 and TRBJ2-7; D possibly corresponds to TRBD1 (5 bases). Trimming shortened V by 3 bases and J by 1 base, and 19 bases separated the two germline ends. From germline, CDR1 is KGHSH and CDR2 LQKENI. The CDR3 length is 17 residues. CDR3 in DNA: TGTGCCAGCTCACCGACTGATAGGGGTCGCATGTCCTACGAGCAGTACTTC. Amino acids: CASSPTDRGRMSYEQYF.

CDR3 sequence: CASSLAAQGTGELFF. The CDR3 DNA follows: TGCGCCAGCAGCTTGGCCGCCCAGGGGACCGGGGAGCTGTTTTTT. The V call is TRBV5-1, the J call TRBJ2-2; perhaps TRBD1 as D (6 bases). The length of the CDR3 is 15 residues. Trimming removed 0 bases from V and 5 bases from J, with 11 bases in between. Germline CDR1 is SGHRS and CDR2 is YFSETQ.

The chain uses TRBV6-2 or TRBV6-3 and TRBJ1-6; D is perhaps TRBD1 (6 bases). This CDR3 is built from 15 residues. V was cut by 2 bases and J by 6 bases, with 11 bases left in between. Germline CDR1 reads MNHEY; CDR2 reads SVGEGT. CDR3 nucleotide sequence: TGTGCCAGCAGTTACACCCGACAGGTTAATTCACCCCTCCACTTT. Translated: CASSYTRQVNSPLHF.

The chain combines TRBV9 with TRBJ2-4; the match to TRBD2 covers 11 bases. Germline V gene sequence: CDR1 SGDLS, CDR2 YYNGEE. The CDR3 is made up of 16 amino acids. V was clipped by 0 bases and J by 2 bases; unmatched bases: 1. CDR3 in DNA: TGTGCCAGCAGCGTAGGACTAGCGGGATCCAAAAACATTCAGTACTTC. It encodes CASSVGLAGSKNIQYF.

The rearrangement uses TRBV4-2 and TRBJ1-2; 7 nucleotides agree with TRBD1. V lost 4 bases, J lost 1 base, and 6 bases stayed unmatched. The CDR3 extends over 15 amino acids. Germline CDR1 and CDR2: LGHNA and YNFKEQ. CDR3: CASSRDRHDNYGYTF. The CDR3 DNA follows: TGTGCCAGCAGCCGGGACAGACACGATAACTATGGCTACACCTTC.

In DNA form, the CDR3 reads TGTGCCCTGCGGGGGGCCGACAATGAGCAGTTCTTC. Translating it yields CALRGADNEQFF. This chain joins TRBV28 and TRBJ2-1; 8 bases are a match to TRBD2. The CDR3 sequence is 12 residues long. Germline V gene sequence: CDR1 MDHEN, CDR2 SYDVKM. The V gene end was trimmed by 11 bases and the J gene end by 5 bases; junction bases not matched to a gene: 5.

The rearrangement links TRBV7-9 to TRBJ1-1; no clear D. Germline CDR1 reads SEHNR; CDR2 reads FQNEAQ (reference sequence). The V end was cut by 7 bases, the J end by 1 base, with 13 bases between. This CDR3 has 14 residues. This CDR3 reads CASTTITENTEAFF. The CDR3 bases are TGTGCCAGCACCACAATCACAGAGAACACTGAAGCTTTCTTT.

The chain combines TRBV18 with TRBJ1-2, with D uncertain. V dropped 3 bases and J dropped 0 bases, with 11 bases sitting between them. The CDR3 has 15 amino acids. CDR1 and CDR2 from the germline V gene are KGHSH and LQKENI. CDR3 coding DNA: TGTGCCAGCTCACCTATGACAATAGCTAACTATGGCTACACCTTC. As protein: CASSPMTIANYGYTF.

The rearrangement joins TRBV7-2 to TRBJ2-3; D is perhaps TRBD1 (5 bases). Trimming pared 3 bases from V and 7 bases from J, leaving 14 bases between. Germline-derived CDR1 and CDR2 are SGHTA and FQGNSA. CDR3 length: 14 amino acids. Written as DNA, the CDR3 is TGTGCCAGCAGCTTTGACAGACTCTTAAATACGCAGTATTTT. This sequence encodes CASSFDRLLNTQYF. Using reference TRBV7-2 and TRBJ2-3 for the parts outside the CDR3, the full variable domain is GAGVSQSPSNKVTEKGKDVELRCDPISGHTALYWYRQSLGQGLEFLIYFQGNSAPDKSGLPSDRFSAERTGGSVSTLTIQRTQQEDSAVYLCASSFDRLLNTQYFGPGTRLTVL.

This clone is a singleton in its sample. The chain uses TRBV6-2 or TRBV6-3 and TRBJ1-4; maybe TRBD1 (6 bases). Between the trimmed V and J ends, which lost 2 bases and 6 bases, there was a span of 16 bases. The CDR3 sequence is 16 residues long. The germline gives CDR1 MNHEY, CDR2 SVGEGT. CDR3 in amino acids: CASSYDLGEGDEKLFF. DNA of the CDR3: TGTGCCAGCAGTTACGATCTCGGGGAGGGGGATGAAAAACTGTTTTTT.

J is TRBJ1-1 and V is TRBV6-5; TRBD1 matches 7 bases. The length of the CDR3 is 13 residues. The V and J ends lost 7 bases and 3 bases, in that order; junction bases with no gene match: 5. The V gene's germline CDR1 is MNHEY and CDR2 SVGAGI. CDR3 coding DNA: TGTGCCAGCACAGAAGACAGGGACACTGAAGCTTTCTTT. Its translation: CASTEDRDTEAFF.

The J gene is TRBJ2-5, the V gene TRBV5-1; perhaps TRBD1 as D (6 bases). This CDR3 has 13 amino acids. Trimming shortened V by 4 bases and J by 4 bases, and 11 bases separated the two germline ends. Per the germline V gene, CDR1 is SGHRS and CDR2 is YFSETQ. CDR3 coding DNA: TGCGCCAGCAGCAACAGGGTCGGAGAGACCCAGTACTTC. Residues: CASSNRVGETQYF.

The chain has TRBV5-5 and TRBJ1-5, with a tentative D call TRBD1 (5 bases). The CDR3 has 15 amino acids. The V end lost 0 bases, the J end lost 2 bases, and 9 bases lay between the germline ends. The germline CDR1 and CDR2 sequences are SGHKS and YYEKEE (reference sequence). The CDR3 sequence: CASSLAPQGNQPQHF. CDR3 DNA sequence: TGTGCCAGCAGCTTGGCGCCACAGGGCAATCAGCCCCAGCATTTT.

This sequence joins TRBV28 and TRBJ1-1; a possible D gene is TRBD1 (5 bases). V lost 2 bases to trimming and J lost 11 bases, with 12 bases between them. This CDR3 comprises 12 residues. The germline gives CDR1 MDHEN, CDR2 SYDVKM. The CDR3 DNA is TGTGCCAGCAGTTTAATCAGGGTCGGGGCTTTCTTT. Protein: CASSLIRVGAFF.